A selection of T cell receptor beta chains follows, all from one sample in a study of T-cell memory formation after mild COVID-19. MiXCR was run by TCRdb on the 5' RACE reads, yielding one entry per CDR3 protein. This table holds 400,000 to 500,000 distinct CDR3 sequences, about 20% found once. Sequencing was done on a sample of PBMCs or a T cell subset sorted from them (not recorded which). The receptors derive from a man between 18 and 35 years old who had mild COVID-19 (a few samples of this study predate the infection). Cell type and time point are not known. Both conserved end residues are part of each CDR3. A D gene is named only where the DNA matches it firmly. Only some rows state a clone size, as once, few, many or a class for expanded clones.

size	length	D	V	J	DNA	CDR3
few	15	NA	TRBV5-6	TRBJ2-7	TGTGCCAGCAGCCCCGGGATTACGGTGGGGTACGAGCAGTACTTC	CASSPGITVGYEQYF
NA	13	NA	TRBV20-1	TRBJ2-2	TGCAGTGCTAGTTCCAGGGCAACCGGGGAGCTGTTTTTT	CSASSRATGELFF
few	13	NA	TRBV11-2	TRBJ1-4	TGTGCCAGCAGCTTCGCAGGAGGGGAAAAACTGTTTTTT	CASSFAGGEKLFF
NA	12	NA	TRBV29-1	TRBJ2-5	TGCAGCGTCGGTGGGCTCCAAGAGACCCAGTACTTC	CSVGGLQETQYF
NA	13	NA	TRBV12-3/TRBV12-4	TRBJ1-2	TGTGCCAGCAGTTCATCAAGGATCTATGGCTACACCTTC	CASSSSRIYGYTF
many	13	NA	TRBV4-1	TRBJ1-1	TGCGCCAGCGGGGACTTTCGAAGCGCTGAAGCTTTCTTT	CASGDFRSAEAFF
NA	15	TRBD1	TRBV14	TRBJ2-1	TGTGCCAGCAGCCTCCGGACAGGAGAATACAATGAGCAGTTCTTC	CASSLRTGEYNEQFF
few	18	TRBD2	TRBV10-3	TRBJ2-4	TGTGCCATCAGTGATCTTCTAGCGGGGGCTGGGCGTGGAAACATTCAGTACTTC	CAISDLLAGAGRGNIQYF
NA	16	NA	TRBV15	TRBJ2-1	TGTGCCACCAGCAGGGAAATGGGGCCGTCCTACAATGAGCAGTTCTTC	CATSREMGPSYNEQFF
few	16	NA	TRBV7-8	TRBJ2-4	TGTGCCAGCAGCCCCAGGGTTTGGGGAGCCAAAAACATTCAGTACTTC	CASSPRVWGAKNIQYF
NA	15	NA	TRBV20-1	TRBJ2-1	TGCAGTGCTACCGATATGGGTAGGCTCTACAATGAGCAGTTCTTC	CSATDMGRLYNEQFF
NA	15	TRBD1	TRBV3-1	TRBJ2-5	TGTGCCAGCAACAGGGGCGTGGGGCTCCAAGAGACCCAGTACTTC	CASNRGVGLQETQYF
many	13	TRBD1	TRBV5-5	TRBJ1-2	TGTGCCAGCAGCACAACAGGGGGCGGAGGCTACACCTTC	CASSTTGGGGYTF